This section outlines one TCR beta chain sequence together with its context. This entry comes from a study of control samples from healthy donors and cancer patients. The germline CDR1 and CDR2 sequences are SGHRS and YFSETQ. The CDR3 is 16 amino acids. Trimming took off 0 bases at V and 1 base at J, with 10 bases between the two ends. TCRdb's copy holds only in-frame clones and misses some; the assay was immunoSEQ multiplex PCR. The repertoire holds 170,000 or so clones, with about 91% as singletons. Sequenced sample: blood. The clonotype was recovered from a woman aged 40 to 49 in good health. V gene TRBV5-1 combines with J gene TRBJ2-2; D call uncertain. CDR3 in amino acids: CASSLAMSGNTGELFF. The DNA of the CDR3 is TGCGCCAGCAGCTTGGCCATGAGTGGGAACACCGGGGAGCTGTTTTTT. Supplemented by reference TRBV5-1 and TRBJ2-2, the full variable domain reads KAGVTQTPRYLIKTRGQQVTLSCSPISGHRSVSWYQQTPGQGLQFLFEYFSETQRNKGNFPGRFSGRQFSNSRSEMNVSTLELGDSALYLCASSLAMSGNTGELFFGEGSRLTVL.